Included here is one TCR beta chain sequence, with context. Compared with germline, one end of the junction differs, possibly owing to a read error. In the same sample, other DNA sequences code for this CDR3. This table comes from immunoSEQ multiplex PCR, and its TCRdb copy is limited to in-frame clones, with some not included. The sample shows fewer than 35,000 clones, about nine tenths of them seen only once. This sample is drawn from a study of OX40 agonist ivuxolimab in advanced cancers. Germline values: CDR1 MGHDK, CDR2 SYGVNS. The CDR3 spans 14 residues. This TCR came from an adult with an advanced solid tumor such as melanoma, head and neck, liver or kidney cancer. This sequence joins TRBV25-1 and TRBJ1-2, with D possibly being TRBD1 (5 bases). The sample here was CD4+ or CD8+ T cells sorted from blood, taken in a trial of the OX40 agonist ivuxolimab. DNA of the CDR3: TGTGCCAGCAGTGGGGGCTGGGTACACTATGGCTACACCTTT. Amino acid sequence: CASSGGWVHYGYTF.